The clone carrying this T cell receptor beta chain was found many times. This sample is drawn from a study of T cells of healthy individuals. One entry per CDR3 protein, called by TCRdb with MiXCR from the 5' RACE reads. The data contain tens of thousands of distinct CDR3 sequences, roughly 5% of them singletons. CDR3 size: 17 residues. This chain connects TRBV21-1 to TRBJ2-3; no DNA check was done on the table's D call, TRBD2. TRBV21-1 is a listed pseudogene. The sequence came from a female donor in good health. CDR3 coding DNA: TGTGCCAGCAGCTCCTTCGAGGGACTACCGTTGAGGGATACGCAGTATTTT. It is translated as CASSSFEGLPLRDTQYF.